This T cell receptor beta chain emerged from a study of T cells in Graves' hyperthyroidism and ophthalmopathy. Study details: Before any treatment, at initial diagnosis, peripheral blood was collected.

This clonotype was picked up many times. Its antigen is as yet unknown. CDR3 length equals 16 residues. Germline values: CDR1 MGHDK, CDR2 SYGVNS. Trimming took off 4 bases at V and 4 bases at J, with 16 bases between the two ends. Graves' hyperthyroidism qualified as stable when ophthalmopathy did not progress within 18 months. Clinical symptoms, serum thyroxine and TRAb, thyroid ultrasound and orbital computed tomography were used for the diagnoses. Regions amplified from RNA transcripts were the TCR beta CDR3 regions. When the TCR CDR3 underwent first-round RT-PCR, the HTBI primer set was used. TCRdb fed the multiplex PCR reads into MiXCR, producing one record per CDR3 protein. The data contain about 840,000 distinct CDR3 sequences, over 35% of them singletons. Notes on the study in general: Most clonotypes expanded in thyroid above 0.001 were likewise present in blood.

The specimen sequenced was blood. The sequence came from a man between 18 and 35 years old with Graves' hyperthyroidism. The genes are TRBV25-1 and TRBJ1-4, with a possible D match to TRBD1 (5 bases). In DNA, the CDR3 is TGTGCCAGCAGTGTCCCCGGTGCCGGGGGTAATGAAAAACTGTTTTTT. Its protein is CASSVPGAGGNEKLFF.